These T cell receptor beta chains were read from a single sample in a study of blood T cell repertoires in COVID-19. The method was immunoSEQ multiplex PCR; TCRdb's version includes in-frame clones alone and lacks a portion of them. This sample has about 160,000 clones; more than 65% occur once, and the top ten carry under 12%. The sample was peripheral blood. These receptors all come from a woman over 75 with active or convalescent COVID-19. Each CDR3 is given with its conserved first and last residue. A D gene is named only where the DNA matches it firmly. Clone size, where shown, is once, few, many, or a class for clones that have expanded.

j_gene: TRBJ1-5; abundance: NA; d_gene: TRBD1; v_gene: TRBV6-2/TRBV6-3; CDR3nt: TGTGCCAGCAGCTCAGGGGGCACTCTTCCGGCCCAGCATTTT; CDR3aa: CASSSGGTLPAQHF
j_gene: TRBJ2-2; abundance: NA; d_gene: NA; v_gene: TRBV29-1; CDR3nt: TGCAGCGTTGGGGGGACTGTATACACCGGGGAGCTGTTTTTT; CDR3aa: CSVGGTVYTGELFF
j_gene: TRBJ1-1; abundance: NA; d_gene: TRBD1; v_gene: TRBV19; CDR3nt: TGTGCCAGTAGTATCGCGACAGGGGGGAACACTGAAGCTTTCTTT; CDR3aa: CASSIATGGNTEAFF
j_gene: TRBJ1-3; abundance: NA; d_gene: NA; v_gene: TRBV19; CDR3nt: TGTGCCAGTAGTATCATACTCTCTGGAAACACCATATATTTT; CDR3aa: CASSIILSGNTIYF
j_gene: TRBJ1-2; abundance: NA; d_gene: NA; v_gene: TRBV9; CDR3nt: TGTGCCAGCAGCGCTACCGTGGGGGCCGTTAACTATGGCTACACCTTC; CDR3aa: CASSATVGAVNYGYTF
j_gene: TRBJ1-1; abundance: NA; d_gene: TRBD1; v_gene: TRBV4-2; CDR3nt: TGTGCCAGCAGCCAAACAGGGGTTGGGAACACTGAAGCTTTCTTT; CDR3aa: CASSQTGVGNTEAFF
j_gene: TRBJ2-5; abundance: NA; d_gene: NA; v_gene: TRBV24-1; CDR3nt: TGTGCCACCAGTGATTCTGGGGCAGGGGGGGAGACCCAGTACTTC; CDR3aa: CATSDSGAGGETQYF
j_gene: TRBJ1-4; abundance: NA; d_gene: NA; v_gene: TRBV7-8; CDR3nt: TGTGCCAGCAGCTTAGCCGGGAGCCCTAGGGAAAAACTGTTTTTT; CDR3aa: CASSLAGSPREKLFF
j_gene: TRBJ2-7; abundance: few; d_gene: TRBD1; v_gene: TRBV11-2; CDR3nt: TGTGCCAGCAGCCCGGGACAGGGGGCTGGGGAGCAGTACTTC; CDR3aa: CASSPGQGAGEQYF
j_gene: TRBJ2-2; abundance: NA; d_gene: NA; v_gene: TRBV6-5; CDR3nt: TGTGCCAGCAAACGGGAGCTAGGTACCGGGGAGCTGTTTTTT; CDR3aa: CASKRELGTGELFF
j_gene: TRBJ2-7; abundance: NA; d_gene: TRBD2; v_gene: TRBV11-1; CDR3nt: TGTGCCAGCAGCTTAAGTCGGAGCGGGGCCTACGAGCAGTACTTC; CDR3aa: CASSLSRSGAYEQYF
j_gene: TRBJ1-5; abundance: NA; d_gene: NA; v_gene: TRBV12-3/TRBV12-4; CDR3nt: TGTGCCAGCAGTTCCTTGGGGGGGAGCCAGCATTTT; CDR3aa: CASSSLGGSQHF
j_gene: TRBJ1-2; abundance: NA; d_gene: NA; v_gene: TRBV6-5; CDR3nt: TGTGCCAGCAGTTACGTCGGAGCCATTGGTGGCTACACCTTC; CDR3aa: CASSYVGAIGGYTF
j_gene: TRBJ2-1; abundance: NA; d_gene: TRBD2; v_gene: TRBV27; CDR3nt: TGTGCCAGCAGTCGCGGGGGAGCCTACAATGAGCAGTTCTTC; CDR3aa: CASSRGGAYNEQFF
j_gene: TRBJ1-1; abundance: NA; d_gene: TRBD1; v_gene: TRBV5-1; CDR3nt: TGCGCCAGCAGCTCGAGGGACAGGGGTTCAGGGAACACTGAAGCTTTCTTT; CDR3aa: CASSSRDRGSGNTEAFF
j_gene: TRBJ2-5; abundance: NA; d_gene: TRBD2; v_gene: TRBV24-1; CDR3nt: TGTGCCACAAGGACTAGCGGGGAAGAGACCCAGTACTTC; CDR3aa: CATRTSGEETQYF
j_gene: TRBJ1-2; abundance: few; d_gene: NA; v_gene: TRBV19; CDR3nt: TGTGCCAGTGGGGCAGGGACTGCCGGTGGCTACACCTTC; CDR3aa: CASGAGTAGGYTF
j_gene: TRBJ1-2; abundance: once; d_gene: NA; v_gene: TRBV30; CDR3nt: TGTGCCTGGGCAGACACATACTATGGCTACACCTTC; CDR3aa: CAWADTYYGYTF
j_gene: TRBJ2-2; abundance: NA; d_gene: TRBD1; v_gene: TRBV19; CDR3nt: TGTGCCAGTAGTATCGGACAGGGGAGGTCGGGCACCGGGGAGCTGTTTTTT; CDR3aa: CASSIGQGRSGTGELFF
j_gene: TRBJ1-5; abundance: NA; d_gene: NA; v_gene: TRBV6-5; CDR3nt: TGTGCCAGCTCCCGGAAAGCGGATCAGCCCCAGCATTTT; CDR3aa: CASSRKADQPQHF
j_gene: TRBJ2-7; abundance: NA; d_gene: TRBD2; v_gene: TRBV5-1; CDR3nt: TGCGCCAGCAGCCCGGCGGGGGAAAACGAGCAGTACTTC; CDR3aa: CASSPAGENEQYF
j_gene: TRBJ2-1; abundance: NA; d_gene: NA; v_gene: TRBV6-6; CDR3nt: TGTGCCAGCAGTTACTCGCTGCGGACAAGCTACAATGAGCAGTTCTTC; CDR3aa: CASSYSLRTSYNEQFF
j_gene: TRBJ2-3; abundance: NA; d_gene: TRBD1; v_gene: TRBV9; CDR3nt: TGTGCCAGCAGCGTCGGACAGGGGATGTACGGAACAGATACGCAGTATTTT; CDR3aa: CASSVGQGMYGTDTQYF
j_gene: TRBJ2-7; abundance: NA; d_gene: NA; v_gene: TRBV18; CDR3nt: TGTGCCAGCTCACCGATCAGCTCCTACGAGCAGTACTTC; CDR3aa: CASSPISSYEQYF
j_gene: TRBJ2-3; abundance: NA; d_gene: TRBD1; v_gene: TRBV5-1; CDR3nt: TGCGCCAGCAGCCCTGGACAGGGGACGCCGACAGATACGCAGTATTTT; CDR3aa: CASSPGQGTPTDTQYF
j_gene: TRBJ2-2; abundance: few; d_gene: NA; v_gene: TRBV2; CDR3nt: TGTGCCAGCAGTGAAAGCCCCCAACACACCGGGGAGCTGTTTTTT; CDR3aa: CASSESPQHTGELFF
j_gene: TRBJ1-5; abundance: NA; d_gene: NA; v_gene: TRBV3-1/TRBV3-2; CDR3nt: TGTGCCAGCAGCCAAGGGGGAGGGCTTTATCAGCCCCAGCATTTT; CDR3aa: CASSQGGGLYQPQHF
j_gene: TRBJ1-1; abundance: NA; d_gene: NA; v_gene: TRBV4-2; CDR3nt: TGTGCCAGCAGCCAAGTGGCAGGGTCCATGAACACTGAAGCTTTCTTT; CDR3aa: CASSQVAGSMNTEAFF
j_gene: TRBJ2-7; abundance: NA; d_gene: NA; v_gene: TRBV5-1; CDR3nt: TGCGCCAGCAGCAGTCGGGACACGCCCTCCTCATACGAGCAGTACTTC; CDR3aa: CASSSRDTPSSYEQYF
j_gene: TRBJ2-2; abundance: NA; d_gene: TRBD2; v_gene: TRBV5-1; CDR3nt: TGCGCCAGCAGCCGGGGAGCGGGAGGCGGGGAGCTGTTTTTT; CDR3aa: CASSRGAGGGELFF
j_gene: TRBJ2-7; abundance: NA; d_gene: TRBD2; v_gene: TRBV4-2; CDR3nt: TGTGCCAGCAGCATCCGGGAGGGTATCTCCTACGAGCAGTACTTC; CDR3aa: CASSIREGISYEQYF
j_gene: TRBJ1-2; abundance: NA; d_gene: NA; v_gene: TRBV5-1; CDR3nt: TGCGCCAGCAGCTTCGACGGAGGCCGGGAGAATGGCTACACCTTC; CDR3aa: CASSFDGGRENGYTF
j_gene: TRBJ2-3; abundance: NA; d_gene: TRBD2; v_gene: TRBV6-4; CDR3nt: TGTGCCAGCCCAACCCCGGGACTAGGAGATAGCACAGATACGCAGTATTTT; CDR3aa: CASPTPGLGDSTDTQYF
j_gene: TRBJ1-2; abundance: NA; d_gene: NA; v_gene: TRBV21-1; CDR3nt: TGTGCCAGCGGGGCTCGACTAATCATCCCCCCAGGGAGGGACGGCTACACCTTC; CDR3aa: CASGARLIIPPGRDGYTF
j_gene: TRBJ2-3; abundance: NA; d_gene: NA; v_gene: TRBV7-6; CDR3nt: TGTGCCAGCAGCTCCGGGCGGGGTCGAAGCACAGATACGCAGTATTTT; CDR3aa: CASSSGRGRSTDTQYF
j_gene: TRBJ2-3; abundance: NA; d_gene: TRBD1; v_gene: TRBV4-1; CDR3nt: TGCGCCAGCAGCCCAAGAGGGGGCTACACAGATACGCAGTATTTT; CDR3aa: CASSPRGGYTDTQYF
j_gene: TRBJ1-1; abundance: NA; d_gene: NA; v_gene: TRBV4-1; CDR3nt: TGCGCCAGCAGCCAAACGGGGACGGGAGGGAACACTGAAGCTTTCTTT; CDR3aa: CASSQTGTGGNTEAFF
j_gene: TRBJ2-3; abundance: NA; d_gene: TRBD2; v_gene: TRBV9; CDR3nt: TGTGCCAGCAGCGTAGGTACTAGCGTCCTCACAGATACGCAGTATTTT; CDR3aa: CASSVGTSVLTDTQYF
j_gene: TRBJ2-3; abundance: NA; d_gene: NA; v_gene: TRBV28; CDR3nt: TGTGCCATCCGCCGGGGCGGGAACAGAGATACGCAGTATTTT; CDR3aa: CAIRRGGNRDTQYF
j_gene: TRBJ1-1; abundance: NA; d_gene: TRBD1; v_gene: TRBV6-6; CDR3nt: TGTGCCAGCAGTCTTAAGAGGACAGGGGGCACGAAACGGGGAGCTTTCTTT; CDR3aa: CASSLKRTGGTKRGAFF
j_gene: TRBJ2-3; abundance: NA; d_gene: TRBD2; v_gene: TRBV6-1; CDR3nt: TGTGCCAGCAGTGCACTACTAGCGGGAGGGACAGATACGCAGTATTTT; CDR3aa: CASSALLAGGTDTQYF
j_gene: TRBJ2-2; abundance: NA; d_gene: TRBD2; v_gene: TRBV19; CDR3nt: TGTGCCAGTAGTGCAGGGACTAGCGGGAGGGTTCCCGGGGAGCTGTTTTTT; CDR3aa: CASSAGTSGRVPGELFF
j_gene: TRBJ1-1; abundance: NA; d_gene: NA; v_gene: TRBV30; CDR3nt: TGTGCCTGGAACAGGGTTAACACTGAAGCTTTCTTT; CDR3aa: CAWNRVNTEAFF
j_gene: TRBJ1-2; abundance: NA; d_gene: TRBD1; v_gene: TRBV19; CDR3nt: TGTGCCAGTGACAGGACAGGGGTTCATGGCTACACCTTC; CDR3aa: CASDRTGVHGYTF
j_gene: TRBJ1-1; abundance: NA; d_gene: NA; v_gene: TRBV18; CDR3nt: TGTGCCAGCTCGCAAAGCAGGGACATGAACACTGAAGCTTTCTTT; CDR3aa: CASSQSRDMNTEAFF
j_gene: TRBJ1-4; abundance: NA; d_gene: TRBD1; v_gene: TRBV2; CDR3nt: TGTGCCAGCACCAAAGACAGGGTGGGTTTTTCCGGTGAAAAACTGTTTTTT; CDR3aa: CASTKDRVGFSGEKLFF
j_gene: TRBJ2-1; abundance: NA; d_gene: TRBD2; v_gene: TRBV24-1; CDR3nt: TGTGCCACCAGCCGAGCGGGAGCCCTCAATGAGCAGTTCTTC; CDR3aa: CATSRAGALNEQFF
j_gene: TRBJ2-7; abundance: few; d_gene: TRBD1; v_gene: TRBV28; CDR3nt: TGTGCCAGCAGTACCCCGGGACAGGGGGCCGGCTACGAGCAGTACTTC; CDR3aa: CASSTPGQGAGYEQYF
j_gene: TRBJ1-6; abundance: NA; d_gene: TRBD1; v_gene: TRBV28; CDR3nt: TGTGCCAGCAGTTTACAAACAGGGGCATATAATTCACCCCTCCACTTT; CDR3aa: CASSLQTGAYNSPLHF
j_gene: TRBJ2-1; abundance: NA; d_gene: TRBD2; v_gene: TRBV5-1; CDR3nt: TGCGCCAGCAGGACGGGGAGCGGGATCAATGAGCAGTTCTTC; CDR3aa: CASRTGSGINEQFF
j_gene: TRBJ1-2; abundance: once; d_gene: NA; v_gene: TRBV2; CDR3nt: TGTGCCAGCAGTCCTAACAGGGATGGCTACACCTTC; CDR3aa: CASSPNRDGYTF
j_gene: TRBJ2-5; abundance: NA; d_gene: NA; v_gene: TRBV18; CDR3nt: TGTGCCAGCTCACCACCGAACAGGGGAGGTGGGGGCGAGACCCAGTACTTC; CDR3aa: CASSPPNRGGGGETQYF
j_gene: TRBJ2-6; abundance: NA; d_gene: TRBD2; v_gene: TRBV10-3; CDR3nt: TGTGCCATCAGTGCGAGCGGGGGTAACTCTGGGGCCAACGTCCTGACTTTC; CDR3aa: CAISASGGNSGANVLTF
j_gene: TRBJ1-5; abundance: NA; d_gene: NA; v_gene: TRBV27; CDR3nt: TGTGCCAGCAGTGCTGATTCAGGTATCAGCAATCAGCCCCAGCATTTT; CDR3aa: CASSADSGISNQPQHF
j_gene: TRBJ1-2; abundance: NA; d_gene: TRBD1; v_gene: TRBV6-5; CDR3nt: TGTGCCAGCAGTTACCAAACCGGGACAGGGGTGGGCTACACCTTC; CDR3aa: CASSYQTGTGVGYTF
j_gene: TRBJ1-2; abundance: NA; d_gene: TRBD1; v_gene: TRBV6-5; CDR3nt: TGTGCCAGCAGGGCCCCCGGGACAGGTCGCTACACCTTC; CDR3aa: CASRAPGTGRYTF
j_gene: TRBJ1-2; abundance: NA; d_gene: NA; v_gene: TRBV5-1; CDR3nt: TGCGCCAGCAGGGGTCAGGGGACCGCTGAAAATGGCTACACCTTC; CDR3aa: CASRGQGTAENGYTF
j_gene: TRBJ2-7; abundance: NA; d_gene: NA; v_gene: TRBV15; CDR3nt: TGTGCCACCAGCAGAGATCTAGGACAGCGAGATCTGGGGCAGTACTTC; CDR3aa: CATSRDLGQRDLGQYF